These T cell receptor beta chains were read from a single sample in a study of cytomegalovirus exposure and HLA in healthy donors. Sequencing was performed with immunoSEQ multiplex PCR; in TCRdb, only in-frame clones are kept and a portion is missing. The table shows some 70,000 clones, with around four fifths occurring only once. Sample: PBMCs. Source of these receptors: a male donor in good health and CMV-seropositive. The CDR3 runs from the conserved cysteine through the conserved F or W. The D gene is left open where the match is weak. Clone size is given for some rows only: seen once, a few or many times, or a class if the clone is expanded.

TRBV9	TRBJ1-6	TRBD1	NA	TGTGCCAGCAGCTTGACAGGGCATTCACCCCTCCACTTT	CASSLTGHSPLHF
TRBV19	TRBJ1-1	TRBD1	few	TGTGCCAGTAGGGTTACAGGGGTCGGCACTGAAGCTTTCTTT	CASRVTGVGTEAFF
TRBV5-1	TRBJ2-6	TRBD2	NA	TGCGCCAGCAGCCCCGGTGGGGGGGGTGACGGGGCCAACGTCCTGACTTTC	CASSPGGGGDGANVLTF
TRBV19	TRBJ2-7	TRBD1	NA	TGTGCCACCCATTCCTTCGACAGGGGGGCCTACGAGCAGTACTTC	CATHSFDRGAYEQYF
TRBV7-9	TRBJ2-7	NA	NA	TGTGCCAGCAGCTTGTCCCGCGGGACTGCAACCTACGAGCAGTACTTC	CASSLSRGTATYEQYF
TRBV7-2	TRBJ1-2	NA	NA	TGTGCCAGCAGCTTCGGTTTGTCGGGCTACACCTTC	CASSFGLSGYTF
TRBV19	TRBJ1-1	NA	NA	TGTGCCAGTAGCGGCCGGGTTGGAATCATCACTGAAGCTTTCTTT	CASSGRVGIITEAFF
TRBV7-9	TRBJ1-4	TRBD1	NA	TGTGCCAGCAGCTTTTCCGGGACAGGGGGTGAAAAACTGTTTTTT	CASSFSGTGGEKLFF
TRBV7-6	TRBJ2-1	TRBD1	NA	TGTGCCAGCAGCTTATCTCTGGGCCGACAGGGGGCCTACAATGAGCAGTTCTTC	CASSLSLGRQGAYNEQFF
TRBV19	TRBJ1-5	NA	NA	TGTGCCAGTAAAAGGGGAAATAGCAATCAGCCCCAGCATTTT	CASKRGNSNQPQHF
TRBV5-5	TRBJ2-7	NA	NA	TGTGCCAGCAGCAGCAGGGTAAATGGCTACGAGCAGTACTTC	CASSSRVNGYEQYF
TRBV5-1	TRBJ1-1	NA	NA	TGCGCCAGCGGATGGACAGATAACACTGAAGCTTTCTTT	CASGWTDNTEAFF
TRBV28	TRBJ2-2	NA	NA	TGTGCCAGCACCGGGTTTCTGAACACCGGGGAGCTGTTTTTT	CASTGFLNTGELFF
TRBV28	TRBJ1-4	NA	NA	TGTGCCAGCACTCCTCGGGGTGAAAAACTGTTTTTT	CASTPRGEKLFF
TRBV15	TRBJ2-3	TRBD1	NA	TGTGCCACCAGCAGGGACAGGGTTATGGATACGCAGTATTTT	CATSRDRVMDTQYF
TRBV13	TRBJ2-7	NA	NA	TGTGCCAGCAGCTTATCCCCGACGGGAACCTACGAGCAGTACTTC	CASSLSPTGTYEQYF